This TCR beta chain emerged from a study of vaccination and CD4 T cells after COVID-19. The study, taken as a whole, reports: The rise in median SARS-CoV-2-reactive clonotypes, from roughly 19 to 38, was not significant.

There are a few counts of this clonotype. The target antigen is unknown. Treatment reported: approximately 11-day PBMC culture with coronavirus spike peptide pools or control peptides (ViraFEST assay). The unexposed donor's CD4+ T cells were collected before the COVID-19 pandemic (2011-2018). Medium was half-exchanged with fresh IL-2 medium on days 3 and 7. An Oncomine TCR Beta short-read assay was used to sequence the DNA from cultured CD4+ T cells. Genomic DNA was taken out of cultured CD4+ T cells by extraction. Via MiXCR, TCRdb re-called the PCR reads, giving one row per CDR3 protein. Of about 5,700 distinct CDR3 sequences in the sample, roughly 27% were seen once. Trimming pared 0 bases from V and 4 bases from J, leaving 21 bases between. The CDR3 has 17 residues. The germline V gene encodes CDR1 SQVTM and CDR2 ANQGSEA.

The sequence derives from a human donor in good health. Source material: CD4+ T cells from blood, cultured in vitro. The genes are TRBV29-1 and TRBJ1-2; D is ambiguous. The CDR3 DNA reads as TGCAGCGTTGAAGATCGCCCTTCTGAGGCCGGCCCCTATGGCTACACCTTC. This gives the protein CSVEDRPSEAGPYGYTF.